These 27 T cell receptor beta chains came from one sample sequenced in a study of regulatory T cells in long-lasting Graves disease. According to the study, TCR beta libraries were built with iRepertoire HTBI primers and CDR3-region Arm-PCR. TCRdb passed the multiplex PCR reads through MiXCR, listing each CDR3 protein once. The sample gives 200,000 to 250,000 distinct CDR3 sequences, roughly 19% of which show up once; 12% is in the top ten. Time point described: newly diagnosed GD, antithyroid drugs for less than 3 months. PBMCs were the source of the RNA used for TCR sequencing. These data also formed part of another study, on T cells in Graves' hyperthyroidism and ophthalmopathy.

The sample here was peripheral blood mononuclear cells (PBMCs), taken at new diagnosis, from a patient treated with antithyroid drugs. The receptor set was obtained from a woman aged 25 to 39 with Graves disease.

The V call is TRBV9, the J call TRBJ2-2; the D gene is possibly TRBD2 (6 bases). Germline CDR1 reads SGDLS; CDR2 reads YYNGEE. V was trimmed by 0 bases and J by 6 bases, leaving 9 bases between them. CDR3 length: 14 residues. CDR3 residues: CASSVATGAGELFF. The CDR3 DNA reads TGTGCCAGCAGCGTAGCTACGGGAGCCGGGGAGCTGTTTTTT.

The J gene is TRBJ2-5, the V gene TRBV28; D call uncertain. Looked up from germline, CDR1 is MDHEN and CDR2 is SYDVKM. This CDR3 has 14 residues. Trimming removed 5 bases at V and 1 base at J, with 11 bases between. DNA of the CDR3: TGTGCCAGCAGTCCCCGACCACCCCAAGAGACCCAGTACTTC. Protein sequence: CASSPRPPQETQYF.

This clonotype was observed at least ten times. The chain links TRBV11-2 to TRBJ2-1; TRBD1 or TRBD2 may be the D gene (5 bases each). The V gene's germline CDR1 is SGHAT and CDR2 FQNNGV. Trimming removed 1 base from V and 9 bases from J, with 16 bases in between. This CDR3 has 15 amino acids. The CDR3 here is CASSLGWDASGEQFF. For the CDR3, the DNA is TGTGCCAGCAGCTTAGGGTGGGACGCCAGCGGTGAGCAGTTCTTC.

The rearrangement uses TRBV5-5 and TRBJ2-6, with TRBD2 matching over 7 bases. CDR3 size: 16 residues. Germline-derived CDR1 and CDR2 are SGHKS and YYEKEE (reference sequence). The V and J ends lost 2 bases and 2 bases, in that order; junction bases with no gene match: 4. The CDR3 protein is CASSFFGGAGANVLTF. The CDR3 DNA follows: TGTGCCAGCAGCTTTTTTGGGGGGGCTGGGGCCAACGTCCTGACTTTC.

The sample holds a few counts of this clonotype. One base away lies a much larger clone, so this may be a sequencing read error. The genes are TRBV7-3 and TRBJ2-1; 8 bases are shared with TRBD2. CDR1 and CDR2 (germline): SGHTA, FQGTGA. This CDR3 region has 15 residues. CDR3 sequence reads: CASSPRGGRWNEQVF. For the CDR3, the DNA is TGTGCCAGCAGCCCCCGGGGGGGCCGATGGAATGAGCAGGTCTTC. The variable domain in full, completed from reference TRBV7-3 and TRBJ2-1, reads GAGVSQTPSNKVTEKGKYVELRCDPISGHTALYWYRQSLGQGPEFLIYFQGTGAADDSGLPNDRFFAVRPEGSVSTLKIQRTERGDSAVYLCASSPRGGRWNEQVFGPGTRLTVL.

This clonotype was observed many times. V and J are TRBV6-1 and TRBJ2-6, with a possible D match to TRBD2 (6 bases). The CDR3 runs to 15 residues. V was cut by 6 bases and J by 1 base, with 10 bases left in between. CDR1 is MNHNS, CDR2 SASEGT, per germline. CDR3 protein: CASSRDWSGANVLTF. The DNA for the CDR3 is TGTGCCAGCAGCCGGGACTGGTCTGGGGCCAACGTCCTGACTTTC.

Concerning this clonotype: The CDR3 ends on some other residue instead of the conserved phenylalanine or tryptophan, so this is likely a read error. The V gene is TRBV5-1, the J gene TRBJ2-1, with no clear D. The V gene's germline CDR1 is SGHRS and CDR2 YFSETQ. The germline V and J ends were trimmed by 4 bases and 0 bases, with 17 bases remaining between them. CDR3 size: 17 residues. The CDR3 DNA is TGCGCCAGCAGCCCGAGAATGGAGCTTTTCTCCTACAATGAGCAGTTCCTC. It yields the protein CASSPRMELFSYNEQFL.

There are a few counts of this clonotype. The chain combines TRBV15 with TRBJ2-7; D is possibly TRBD2 (6 bases). Germline assignment: CDR1 LNHNV and CDR2 YYDKDF (reference sequence). The length of the CDR3 is 14 residues. With 1 base removed from V and 2 bases from J, the gap between germline ends came to 9 bases. As DNA, the CDR3 is TGTGCCACCAGCAGAGCCCGGGGGACCTACGAGCAGTACTTC. As protein: CATSRARGTYEQYF.

The genes are TRBV12-3 or TRBV12-4 and TRBJ2-7; 7 bases line up with TRBD1. The CDR3 is 14 amino acids. The CDR3 sequence: CASSFSDRTYEPYV. The CDR3 DNA reads TGTGCCAGCAGTTTTTCGGACAGGACCTACGAGCCGTACGTC.

In its sample, this clonotype was seen many times. The V call is TRBV12-3 or TRBV12-4, the J call TRBJ1-2, with D possibly matching TRBD1 (6 bases). The CDR3 covers 14 residues. The V gene lost 4 bases and the J gene lost 4 bases, with 13 bases spanning the gap. CDR3 sequence reads: CASSSGVGVYGYTF. CDR3 in DNA: TGTGCCAGCAGTTCAGGGGTCGGCGTCTATGGCTACACCTTC.

This clonotype has at least ten counts. This chain uses TRBV27 with TRBJ2-7; a possible D gene is TRBD2 (6 bases). Trimming pared 5 bases from V and 0 bases from J, leaving 29 bases between. There are 20 residues in the CDR3. Germline V lookup: CDR1 MNHEY, CDR2 SMNVEV (reference sequence). The CDR3 sequence is CASSAWSLPKRVGPSYEQYF. For the CDR3, the DNA is TGTGCCAGCAGTGCGTGGTCCCTGCCGAAGCGGGTGGGCCCCTCCTACGAGCAGTACTTC.

This clonotype has a count of ten or more. V usage is TRBV24-1 and J usage is TRBJ2-1; 8 positions agree with TRBD2. CDR3 length equals 17 residues. Trimming at V came to 6 bases and at J to 0 bases, leaving 9 bases not matched to a gene. Germline V gene data show CDR1 as KGHDR and CDR2 as SFDVKD. Written as DNA, the CDR3 is TGTGCCACCAGTCCTTGGGGCGGGGGGTACTCCTACAATGAGCAGTTCTTC. Protein: CATSPWGGGYSYNEQFF.

This clonotype was counted only a few times. The chain uses TRBV10-2 and TRBJ2-1, with a possible D match to TRBD2 (6 bases). Germline CDR1 and CDR2: WSHSY and SAAADI. V was cut by 4 bases and J by 5 bases, with 18 bases left in between. CDR3 length: 16 residues. In nucleotides, the CDR3 is TGCGCCAGCAGTGGGGAGGCTGACAACCAAAACAATGAGCAGTTCTTC. It specifies CASSGEADNQNNEQFF.

In this sample, this clonotype turned up many times. The chain couples TRBV9 to TRBJ2-1, with TRBD2 matching 9 bases. Germline V gene sequence: CDR1 SGDLS, CDR2 YYNGEE. This CDR3 is 16 amino acids long. Germline trimming cut 0 bases from V and 2 bases from J; bases unmatched to any gene: 3. CDR3 residues: CASSVGASGTYNEQFF. The DNA for the CDR3 is TGTGCCAGCAGCGTAGGGGCTAGCGGGACCTACAATGAGCAGTTCTTC.

This clonotype was seen many times. The chain couples TRBV30 to TRBJ1-2; 7 bases match TRBD1. The trim removed 5 bases at V and 4 bases at J, leaving 7 bases unmatched. This CDR3 is 13 amino acids long. Per germline, CDR1 GTSNPN and CDR2 SVGIG (reference sequence). This CDR3 is CAWVRGRSYGYTF. The CDR3 DNA reads as TGTGCCTGGGTTAGGGGGCGAAGCTATGGCTACACCTTC. Combining the CDR3 with reference TRBV30 and TRBJ1-2 gives the whole variable domain SQTIHQWPATLVQPVGSPLSLECTVEGTSNPNLYWYRQAAGRGLQLLFYSVGIGQISSEVPQNLSASRPQDRQFILSSKKLLLSDSGFYLCAWVRGRSYGYTFGSGTRLTVV.

This clonotype was picked up many times. CDR3 DNA sequence: TGTGCCAGCAGTTTACGCCTAGCGGGAGGCCGCGGTTACGAGCAGTACTTC. This codes for CASSLRLAGGRGYEQYF. V is TRBV27 and J is TRBJ2-7; TRBD2 aligns across 11 bases. The trim removed 2 bases at V and 4 bases at J, leaving 10 bases unmatched. This CDR3 comprises 17 residues. Germline V gives CDR1 MNHEY, CDR2 SMNVEV (reference sequence).

In the case of this clonotype: A much larger clonotype is one base distant, so this may be a read error. The chain couples TRBV3-1 to TRBJ1-2; D may be TRBD1 (5 bases). CDR1 LGHDT and CDR2 YNNKEL come from the germline V gene (reference sequence). With 5 bases removed from V and 7 bases from J, the gap between germline ends came to 14 bases. The CDR3 has 13 amino acids. This chain's CDR3 is CASSEGGASGYTF. The CDR3 nucleotides read TGTGCCAGCAGCGAAGGAGGGGCGAGTGGCTACACCTTC.

Concerning this clonotype: A much larger clone is a single base away; this may be a read error. This chain connects TRBV29-1 to TRBJ2-7, with TRBD2 identical over 8 bases. This CDR3 is built from 15 residues. CDR1 and CDR2 from the germline V gene are SQVTM and ANQGSEA. CDR3 protein: CSLAPGSGRVYEQHF. In nucleotides, the CDR3 is TGCAGCCTCGCCCCCGGGAGCGGGAGAGTCTACGAGCAGCACTTC.

This clonotype was detected ten times or more. The rearrangement joins TRBV20-1 to TRBJ2-3; 9 positions agree with TRBD1. The V gene end was trimmed by 3 bases and the J gene end by 2 bases; junction bases not matched to a gene: 6. Germline CDR1 and CDR2: DFQATT and SNEGSKA (reference sequence). The CDR3 sequence is 15 residues long. The DNA for the CDR3 is TGCAGTGCTAGGTCGGGACAGGGACTCACAGATACGCAGTATTTT. Amino acid sequence: CSARSGQGLTDTQYF.

This clonotype was observed many times. The V and J genes are TRBV30 and TRBJ1-6, with a tentative D call TRBD1 (6 bases). V lost 3 bases, J lost 0 bases, and 12 bases lay in between. Germline values: CDR1 GTSNPN, CDR2 SVGIG (reference sequence). The CDR3 contains 16 residues. The DNA for the CDR3 is TGTGCCTGGAGCATACAGGGTAGCTCCTATAATTCACCCCTCCACTTT. Protein sequence: CAWSIQGSSYNSPLHF.

This clonotype has at least ten counts. The chain is built from TRBV3-1 and TRBJ2-7; TRBD1 matches at 7 bases. The CDR3 runs 13 residues. Trimming took 4 bases from V and 6 from J; bases not matched to a gene: 6. In germline, CDR1 is LGHDT, CDR2 YNNKEL (reference sequence). The CDR3 nucleotides are TGTGCCAGCAGCCCTAGGGACAGTGCCGAGCAGTACTTC. Translation gives CASSPRDSAEQYF.

There are many counts of this clonotype. The genes are TRBV12-3 or TRBV12-4 and TRBJ1-2; D call uncertain. The CDR3 has 14 residues. The ends were cut back, 3 bases at V and 4 bases at J, with 12 bases in the middle. In nucleotides, the CDR3 is TGTGCCAGCAGTTTCCGAGGACTCGGCTATGGCTACACCTTC. As protein: CASSFRGLGYGYTF.

This clonotype was counted a few times. A much larger clone sits a single nucleotide away, making a read error possible. V is TRBV10-2 and J is TRBJ2-7, with 10 bases aligning to TRBD1. Per the germline V gene, CDR1 is WSHSY and CDR2 is SAAADI. The CDR3 is made up of 15 amino acids. The CDR3 DNA sequence: TGCGCCGGCAGACCGCCCGGGACAGGGGTCCACGAGCAGTACTTC. Residues: CAGRPPGTGVHEQYF.

This clonotype was seen repeatedly, ten times or more. The J gene is TRBJ1-1, the V gene TRBV28; no definite D call. This CDR3 region has 16 residues. The germline CDR1 and CDR2 sequences are MDHEN and SYDVKM. The V gene lost 5 bases and the J gene lost 0 bases, with 16 bases spanning the gap. The CDR3 DNA reads TGTGCCAGCAGTCCCCCCGGAAGAATTATGAACACTGAAGCTTTCTTT. Amino acids: CASSPPGRIMNTEAFF.

The sample holds a few counts of this clonotype. A much larger clone differs from this one at a single base, so this may be a read error. Without the conserved terminal phenylalanine or tryptophan, this CDR3 likely stems from a read error. The chain combines TRBV27 with TRBJ1-2; TRBD1 aligns across 7 bases. This CDR3 has 14 amino acids. Germline values: CDR1 MNHEY, CDR2 SMNVEV (reference sequence). Unmatched junction bases numbered 8, after V lost 4 bases and J lost 6 bases. The CDR3 DNA reads as TGTGCCAGCAGTTCGACAGGGAGGAATCATGGCTACACCTCC. Its translation: CASSSTGRNHGYTS.

This clonotype came up many times. V is TRBV3-1 and J is TRBJ2-3, with no clear D. Germline V gene sequence: CDR1 LGHDT, CDR2 YNNKEL (reference sequence). The CDR3 runs 11 residues. V lost 3 bases to trimming and J lost 4 bases, with 2 bases between them. The DNA of the CDR3 is TGTGCCAGCAGCCACTCAGATACGCAGTATTTT. The encoded protein is CASSHSDTQYF.

Comment on this clonotype: A clone one base away is much larger, so this may be a read error. This sequence joins TRBV30 and TRBJ1-6; D remains unclear. This CDR3 region has 12 residues. Germline loops: CDR1 GTSNPN, CDR2 SVGIG (reference sequence). The CDR3 protein is CAWRIGNLPLHF. The CDR3 coding sequence is TGTGCCTGGAGGATAGGGAATTTACCCCTCCACTTT.